This passage covers 5 T cell receptor beta chains from one sample sequenced in a study of blood T cells in healthy people across ages. A second PCR of about 7 to 12 cycles used a sample-barcoded 5' primer and a J-beta primer mix. In TCRdb, the 5' RACE reads were re-called with MiXCR into one record per CDR3 protein. The table lists roughly 1.6 million distinct CDR3 sequences, 34% of them singletons, with around 11% in the top ten. Sequencing was done on a sample of blood. Receptors were obtained from a woman aged 30 to 39 in good health.

V is TRBV20-1 and J is TRBJ2-3, with D possibly TRBD2 on 5 matching bases. Germline assignment: CDR1 DFQATT and CDR2 SNEGSKA (reference sequence). The CDR3 extends over 13 amino acids. V lost 6 bases to trimming and J lost 4 bases, with 14 bases between them. The CDR3 protein is CSARTGTADTQYF. Here the CDR3 DNA reads TGCAGTGCAAGGACGGGAACAGCAGATACGCAGTATTTT.

As for this clonotype: At one of its ends the junction is not consistent with the germline gene, which may arise from a read error. The chain carries TRBV20-1 and TRBJ2-1; possibly TRBD2 for D (6 bases). Germline CDR1 is DFQATT and CDR2 is SNEGSKA (reference sequence). The CDR3 totals 13 residues. The CDR3, as DNA: TGCGGTGCTAGAGCGGGCGCGGAGAATGAGCAGTTCTTC. Translating gives CGARAGAENEQFF.

For this clonotype: This may arise from a read error, as a much more abundant clone is one base away. This chain links TRBV4-1 with TRBJ2-5; D gene ambiguous. Trimming took 1 base from V and 11 from J, leaving 17 bases between them. This CDR3 spans 14 amino acids. In germline, CDR1 is MGHRA, CDR2 YSYEKL. CDR3 nucleotides: TGCGCCAGCAGCCAAGGGGAAGCAGGCAGGCGGCAGTACTTC. Its translation is CASSQGEAGRRQYF.

This clonotype was seen a handful of times. The V and J genes are TRBV27 and TRBJ2-3; D is perhaps TRBD2 (6 bases). Germline loops: CDR1 MNHEY, CDR2 SMNVEV (reference sequence). V was shortened by 2 bases and J by 1 base, with 10 bases between the two germline ends. The CDR3 is 15 amino acids. CDR3 sequence reads: CASSLSGHRTDTQYF. DNA for the CDR3: TGTGCCAGCAGTTTAAGCGGGCACCGCACAGATACGCAGTATTTT.

This chain uses TRBV20-1 with TRBJ2-7, with D possibly matching TRBD2 (6 bases). CDR1 DFQATT and CDR2 SNEGSKA come from the germline V gene (reference sequence). The CDR3 covers 13 residues. V was shortened by 5 bases and J by 10 bases, with 21 bases between the two germline ends. CDR3 sequence: CSAQGGAGNTQYF. CDR3 sequence (DNA): TGCAGTGCTCAGGGAGGCGCGGGGAACACTCAGTACTTC.